Shown below are 21 T cell receptor beta chains from a single sample sequenced in a study of shared clonotypes between healthy human individuals. The method was immunoSEQ multiplex PCR; TCRdb's version includes in-frame clones alone and lacks a portion of them. Of roughly 2 million clones listed, 85% to 95% are singletons. The sample taken for sequencing was naive CD4+ T cells sorted from blood. The subset: CD45RA+ positively selected. The source is a man aged 18 to 29 in good health.

V usage is TRBV9 and J usage is TRBJ2-3, with 8 positions matching TRBD2. CDR1 and CDR2 (germline): SGDLS, YYNGEE. This CDR3 region has 18 residues. Germline trimming cut 4 bases from V and 3 bases from J; bases unmatched to any gene: 16. As DNA, the CDR3 is TGTGCCAGCAGCCCCCGCTTTGGGGCGGGGGGAGGGACAGATACGCAGTATTTT. Protein product: CASSPRFGAGGGTDTQYF.

The V call is TRBV30, the J call TRBJ2-3; TRBD2 agrees at 13 bases. Germline V CDR1 and CDR2: GTSNPN, SVGIG (reference sequence). V gave up 2 bases and J gave up 5 bases; unmatched junction bases: 10. The CDR3 is 17 residues long. CDR3 nucleotides: TGTGCCTGGAGTCATGAACGGACTAGCGGGAGTATAGATACGCAGTATTTT. Translation gives CAWSHERTSGSIDTQYF. Full variable domain (missing parts from reference TRBV30 and TRBJ2-3): SQTIHQWPATLVQPVGSPLSLECTVEGTSNPNLYWYRQAAGRGLQLLFYSVGIGQISSEVPQNLSASRPQDRQFILSSKKLLLSDSGFYLCAWSHERTSGSIDTQYFGPGTRLTVL.

Concerning this clone itself: The same CDR3 can be traced to other DNA sequences in this sample. This chain joins TRBV9 and TRBJ1-6; 10 nucleotides line up with TRBD1. V lost 4 bases, J lost 10 bases, and 11 bases stayed unmatched. The V gene's germline CDR1 is SGDLS and CDR2 YYNGEE. The CDR3 extends over 16 amino acids. The chain's CDR3 is CASSSPVGQGDSPLHF. The CDR3 DNA reads TGTGCCAGCAGCTCCCCCGTTGGACAGGGGGACTCACCCCTCCACTTT.

Details on this clone: Within the sample, other DNA sequences also encode this same CDR3. The chain uses TRBV5-1 and TRBJ2-1; 7 bases agree with TRBD2. V lost 1 base and J lost 3; bases outside the gene matches: 4. The germline CDR1 and CDR2 sequences are SGHRS and YFSETQ. The CDR3 totals 15 residues. CDR3 residues: CASSLTSGVYNEQFF. CDR3 nucleotides: TGCGCCAGCAGCTTGACGAGCGGGGTCTACAATGAGCAGTTCTTC.

The V and J genes are TRBV10-2 and TRBJ1-2; possible D gene TRBD1, 5 bases. The CDR3 spans 15 residues. Trimming took 3 bases from V and 4 from J, leaving 15 bases between them. Germline lookup yields CDR1 WSHSY and CDR2 SAAADI. CDR3 in amino acids: CASSDTGTRGYGYTF. The CDR3 nucleotides are TGCGCCAGCAGTGACACCGGGACTAGAGGCTATGGCTACACCTTC.

This sequence joins TRBV10-1 and TRBJ1-6; tentatively, D is TRBD1 (5 bases). Germline-derived CDR1 and CDR2 are WNHNN and SYGVQD (reference sequence). This CDR3 comprises 14 residues. V was pared by 4 bases and J by 6 bases, with 10 bases between. The CDR3 is CASSGGTANSPLHF. The CDR3 region has the DNA TGCGCCAGCAGTGGCGGGACGGCTAATTCACCCCTCCACTTT.

The V and J genes are TRBV30 and TRBJ2-1; possible D gene TRBD1, 7 bases. CDR1 is GTSNPN, CDR2 SVGIG, per germline (reference sequence). This CDR3 is 20 amino acids long. V lost 1 base, J lost 0 bases, and 25 bases lay in between. The CDR3, as DNA: TGTGCCTGGAGTGGACAACGAGTGTGGGCAGGGGGGAGCTCCTACAATGAGCAGTTCTTC. Protein product: CAWSGQRVWAGGSSYNEQFF.

J is TRBJ2-5 and V is TRBV7-6; a weak D match, TRBD2 (7 bases). V lost 5 bases and J 5 bases, leaving 18 bases between the germline ends. The CDR3 has 15 amino acids. The germline V gene encodes CDR1 SGHVS and CDR2 FNYEAQ. This CDR3 reads CASSATTSQGETQYF. For the CDR3, the DNA is TGTGCCAGCAGCGCAACGACTAGCCAGGGGGAGACCCAGTACTTC.

The chain recombines TRBV27 with TRBJ1-1; a possible D gene is TRBD1 (6 bases). V lost 3 bases to trimming and J lost 4 bases, with 12 bases between them. The CDR3 contains 14 residues. Germline lookup yields CDR1 MNHEY and CDR2 SMNVEV (reference sequence). CDR3 in amino acids: CASSFRGEFTEAFF. The CDR3 coding sequence is TGTGCCAGCAGTTTCAGGGGAGAATTCACTGAAGCTTTCTTT.

The chain uses TRBV7-2 and TRBJ2-4; unclear D gene. V was cut by 1 base and J by 0 bases, with 10 bases left in between. This CDR3 region has 16 residues. Per germline, CDR1 SGHTA and CDR2 FQGNSA. CDR3 nucleotides: TGTGCCAGCAGCTTAGAATGGGGTTTAGCCAAAAACATTCAGTACTTC. Protein product: CASSLEWGLAKNIQYF.

As concerns this clone: Within the sample, other DNA sequences also encode this same CDR3. The V gene is TRBV5-6, the J gene TRBJ1-5, with D possibly being TRBD1 (6 bases). There are 14 residues in the CDR3. V dropped 1 base and J dropped 5 bases, with 10 bases sitting between them. Looked up from germline, CDR1 is SGHDT and CDR2 is YYEEEE. The CDR3 region has the DNA TGTGCCAGCAGCTTGACAGGGCGATATCAGCCCCAGCATTTT. It specifies CASSLTGRYQPQHF.

The chain has TRBV7-2 and TRBJ2-7; 11 positions agree with TRBD2. The germline gives CDR1 SGHTA, CDR2 FQGNSA. The V gene end was trimmed by 4 bases and the J gene end by 2 bases; junction bases not matched to a gene: 13. The CDR3 extends over 18 amino acids. Written as DNA, the CDR3 is TGTGCCAGCAGCTCCAGATGGGCTAGCGGGAGGTTAGCCTACGAGCAGTACTTC. It specifies CASSSRWASGRLAYEQYF.

J is TRBJ2-5 and V is TRBV2, with 11 positions matching TRBD2. Losses at the gene ends were 6 bases for V and 5 bases for J; bases not matched to a gene: 11. Germline CDR1 reads SNHLY; CDR2 reads FYNNEI. The length of the CDR3 is 16 residues. CDR3 in amino acids: CASSALAGGPSETQYF. The CDR3 coding sequence is TGTGCCAGCAGCGCCTTAGCGGGGGGGCCTTCGGAGACCCAGTACTTC.

The chain couples TRBV7-2 to TRBJ2-2; 7 bases are shared with TRBD2. The CDR3 totals 16 residues. Unmatched junction bases numbered 9, after V lost 3 bases and J lost 5 bases. Per germline, CDR1 SGHTA and CDR2 FQGNSA. The CDR3 reads CASSFGGSLGTGELFF. CDR3 coding DNA: TGTGCCAGCAGCTTCGGGGGGAGCTTAGGGACCGGGGAGCTGTTTTTT.

The chain couples TRBV2 to TRBJ2-4; 14 nucleotides align to TRBD2. CDR1 and CDR2 from the germline V gene are SNHLY and FYNNEI. Trimming cost V 8 bases and J 0 bases; bases outside gene matches: 6. The CDR3 is made up of 17 amino acids. The CDR3 DNA reads as TGTGCCAGCGCCAGGACTAGCGGGGGGAAAGCCAAAAACATTCAGTACTTC. Amino acids: CASARTSGGKAKNIQYF.

The gene calls are TRBV5-1 and TRBJ1-1, with D possibly TRBD1 on 6 matching bases. Germline V lookup: CDR1 SGHRS, CDR2 YFSETQ. The CDR3 is made up of 13 amino acids. Trimming left V 5 bases short and J 5 bases short, with 13 bases between. The CDR3: CASRKTGLTEAFF. Here the CDR3 DNA reads TGCGCCAGCAGGAAAACAGGGTTAACTGAAGCTTTCTTT.

V and J are TRBV29-1 and TRBJ2-1, with 10 nucleotides matching TRBD2. CDR1 SQVTM and CDR2 ANQGSEA come from the germline V gene. After removal of 6 bases from V and 4 bases from J, the junction contained 6 bases not matched to a gene. This CDR3 region has 14 residues. CDR3 sequence: CSVPIAGGYNEQFF. In nucleotides, the CDR3 is TGCAGCGTCCCAATAGCGGGAGGATACAATGAGCAGTTCTTC.

CDR3 bases: TGTGCCATCAGTGAGTCTGTCTATGTGGGCAGGAGCTATGGCTACACCTTC. Translation: CAISESVYVGRSYGYTF. The rearrangement links TRBV10-3 to TRBJ1-2; D uncertain. This CDR3 has 17 residues. V was trimmed by 0 bases and J by 4 bases, leaving 18 bases between them. Germline assignment: CDR1 ENHRY and CDR2 SYGVKD.

This chain connects TRBV6-5 to TRBJ2-7, with D tentatively TRBD2 (7 bases). V was pared by 7 bases and J by 5 bases, with 15 bases between. This CDR3 is 13 amino acids long. Germline V gene data show CDR1 as MNHEY and CDR2 as SVGAGI. Written as DNA, the CDR3 is TGTGCCAGCAACGAGGGGGGGCGACACGAGCAGTACTTC. Translating gives CASNEGGRHEQYF.

This clone was detected once. V gene TRBV5-4 combines with J gene TRBJ1-4, with 9 bases lining up with TRBD1. CDR1 and CDR2 from the germline V gene are SGHNT and YYREEE (reference sequence). This CDR3 comprises 18 residues. V trimming: 0 bases; J trimming: 4 bases; junction bases outside the gene matches: 10. DNA of the CDR3: TGTGCCAGCAGCTTGGCCCGTTATAGGGGACAGGGTAATGAAAAACTGTTTTTT. Amino acids: CASSLARYRGQGNEKLFF. Full variable domain (rest looked up from reference TRBV5-4 and TRBJ1-4): ETGVTQSPTHLIKTRGQQVTLRCSSQSGHNTVSWYQQALGQGPQFIFQYYREEENGRGNFPPRFSGLQFPNYSSELNVNALELDDSALYLCASSLARYRGQGNEKLFFGSGTQLSVL.

V usage is TRBV29-1 and J usage is TRBJ2-5; D is undetermined. Germline V lookup: CDR1 SQVTM, CDR2 ANQGSEA. V lost 7 bases to trimming and J lost 2 bases, with 11 bases between them. The CDR3 has 12 amino acids. The CDR3 region is CSAERQQETQYF. DNA for the CDR3: TGCAGCGCCGAGCGCCAGCAAGAGACCCAGTACTTC.